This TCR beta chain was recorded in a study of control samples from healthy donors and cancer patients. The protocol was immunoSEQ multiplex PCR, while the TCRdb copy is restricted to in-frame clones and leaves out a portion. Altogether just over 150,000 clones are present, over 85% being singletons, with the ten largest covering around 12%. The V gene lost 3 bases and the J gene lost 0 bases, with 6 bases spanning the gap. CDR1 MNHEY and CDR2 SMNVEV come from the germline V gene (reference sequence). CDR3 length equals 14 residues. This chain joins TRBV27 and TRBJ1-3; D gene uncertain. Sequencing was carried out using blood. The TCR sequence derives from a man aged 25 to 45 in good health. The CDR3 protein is CASSFGPSGNTIYF. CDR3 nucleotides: TGTGCCAGCAGTTTCGGGCCCTCTGGAAACACCATATATTTT.